These 20 T cell receptor beta chains originate from one sample sequenced in a study of tumor and adjacent non-tumor tissue in lung cancer. Three rounds of nested PCR, following a modified ARM-PCR protocol, produced the TCRbeta library. TCRdb reprocessed the multiplex PCR reads with MiXCR, giving one entry per CDR3 protein. The data contain around 75,000 distinct CDR3 sequences, approximately 68% of them singletons. This sample's RNA came from whole unsorted tissue. This non-tumor lung sample came from over 3 cm beyond the tumor edge. The sequencing input was distant non-tumor lung tissue. These receptors originate from a woman between 45 and 65 years old with non-small cell lung cancer.

Regarding this clonotype: A much larger clonotype is one base distant, so this may be a read error. This chain uses TRBV13 with TRBJ2-7; 10 bases align to TRBD2. Germline loops: CDR1 PRHDT, CDR2 FYEKMQ (reference sequence). The CDR3 is 15 amino acids. The trim removed 5 bases at V and 4 bases at J, leaving 8 bases unmatched. In DNA form, the CDR3 reads TGTGCCAGCAGCCCCTCCGGGACTAGCGTTTACGAGCAGTACTTC. Its translation: CASSPSGTSVYEQYF. Filled out from reference TRBV13 and TRBJ2-7, the complete variable domain reads AAGVIQSPRHLIKEKRETATLKCYPIPRHDTVYWYQQGPGQDPQFLISFYEKMQSDKGSIPDRFSAQQFSDYHSELNMSSLELGDSALYFCASSPSGTSVYEQYFGPGTRLTVT.

With regard to this clonotype: A read error may produce the germline difference seen at one junction end. The chain couples TRBV20-1 to TRBJ2-1; TRBD1 aligns across 8 bases. The CDR3 extends over 12 amino acids. Germline V lookup: CDR1 DFQATT, CDR2 SNEGSKA (reference sequence). CDR3 region: CSTGDRGAEQFF. CDR3 nucleotides: TGCAGTACTGGCGACAGGGGAGCTGAGCAGTTTTTC.

About this clonotype: A much larger clone differs by one base, so this may be a read error. V usage is TRBV4-2 and J usage is TRBJ2-1; the match to TRBD2 covers 11 bases. The CDR3 spans 16 residues. With V trimmed by 0 bases and J by 8 bases, 6 bases remained unmatched. Germline V gives CDR1 LGHNA, CDR2 YNFKEQ. The CDR3 DNA reads TGTGCCAGCAGCCAAGATACTAGCGGGAGTATCGATGAGCAGTTCTTC. This encodes CASSQDTSGSIDEQFF.

As for this clonotype: The CDR3 carries no conserved terminal phenylalanine or tryptophan, so it likely arises from a read error. It is unclear where the CDR3 begins or ends on the DNA, so no DNA is shown, and the CDR3 is as TCRdb lists it. The chain employs TRBV29-1 and TRBJ2-7. Inclusive of both ends, the CDR3 amounts to 13 amino acids. Germline V CDR1 and CDR2: SQVTM, ANQGSEA. Here the CDR3 reads CSVSSTGSYEQYS.

In nucleotides, the CDR3 is TGCAGTGCTAGAGATACATCAGGTACAAATCAGCCCCAGCATTTT. Amino acids: CSARDTSGTNQPQHF. V gene TRBV20-1 combines with J gene TRBJ1-5; no definite D call. CDR1 and CDR2 from the germline V gene are DFQATT and SNEGSKA (reference sequence). This CDR3 contains 15 residues. Trimming removed 0 bases at V and 4 bases at J, with 13 bases between.

This clonotype was detected once. The chain recombines TRBV29-1 with TRBJ2-5; a possible D gene is TRBD2 (5 bases). CDR1 and CDR2 from the germline V gene are SQVTM and ANQGSEA. The CDR3 sequence is 16 residues long. Trimming left V 5 bases short and J 5 bases short, with 24 bases between. CDR3 DNA: TGCAGCGTTTCGCTCAATAGCGAGAGGGTTGTGGAGACCCAGTACTTC. Translation: CSVSLNSERVVETQYF.

Only a few counts were recorded for this clonotype. A read error may explain this, as a much larger clone is one base away. The V and J genes are TRBV20-1 and TRBJ1-5; D call uncertain. CDR1 and CDR2 (germline): DFQATT, SNEGSKA (reference sequence). The CDR3 loop spans 13 amino acids. This CDR3 reads CSASYVSNEPQHF. The DNA for the CDR3 is TGCAGTGCTAGTTACGTCTCCAATGAGCCCCAGCATTTT.

As to this clonotype: An end of the junction does not agree with germline; a read error may underlie this. The V and J genes are TRBV11-2 and TRBJ2-5; no clear D. This CDR3 contains 13 residues. The germline V gene has CDR1 SGHAT and CDR2 FQNNGV. For the CDR3, the DNA is TGTGATAGCAGCTTAGATCGTCAAGAGACACAGTACTTC. Translating gives CDSSLDRQETQYF.

This clonotype was detected only once. At one end the junction does not follow the germline gene, possibly because of a read error. The J gene is TRBJ2-5, the V gene TRBV4-1; D is perhaps TRBD2 (5 bases). Germline V gene sequence: CDR1 MGHRA, CDR2 YSYEKL. The length of the CDR3 is 17 residues. The CDR3 spells CAGSQGGKGEERETQYF. In DNA form, the CDR3 reads TGCGCCGGCAGCCAAGGTGGCAAGGGAGAGGAAAGAGAGACCCAGTACTTC.

Many counts were recorded for this clonotype. The chain is built from TRBV10-3 and TRBJ1-2; D remains ambiguous. V was cut by 7 bases and J by 0 bases, with 9 bases left in between. Germline V gives CDR1 ENHRY, CDR2 SYGVKD. The CDR3 runs to 13 residues. CDR3: CAINDGTNYGYTF. The CDR3 DNA sequence: TGTGCCATCAACGACGGAACTAACTATGGCTACACCTTC.

This clonotype was counted a few times. CDR3 bases: TGTGCCAGCAGGGACAGAACCATAGGCGTTCAGTACTTC. Its protein product is CASRDRTIGVQYF. The rearrangement uses TRBV25-1 and TRBJ2-7; tentative D call: TRBD1 (6 bases). V was trimmed by 6 bases and J by 10 bases, leaving 19 bases between them. Germline V gene lookup returns CDR1 MGHDK and CDR2 SYGVNS. The length of the CDR3 is 13 residues.

As to this clonotype: One end of the junction is discordant with germline, which a read error may explain. The chain combines TRBV11-1 with TRBJ1-6; no reliable D call. The CDR3 extends over 13 amino acids. Germline CDR1 reads SGHAT; CDR2 reads FQDESV (reference sequence). The CDR3 is CANSFLERAALHF. CDR3 coding DNA: TGTGCCAACAGCTTCCTCGAGAGGGCGGCCCTCCACTTT.

The sample holds many counts of this clonotype. J is TRBJ1-3 and V is TRBV10-3; no firm D call. Trimming took 5 bases from V and 0 from J, leaving 8 bases between them. The CDR3 totals 14 residues. Germline V CDR1 and CDR2: ENHRY, SYGVKD. The CDR3 here is CAISSSTSGNTIYF. CDR3 nucleotide sequence: TGTGCCATCAGTTCATCTACCTCTGGAAACACCATATATTTT.

As regards this clonotype: Since the CDR3 does not end with the conserved phenylalanine or tryptophan, this likely comes from a read error. The limits of the CDR3 on the DNA are not certain, so only TCRdb's listed CDR3 is given. V gene TRBV11-2 combines with J gene TRBJ2-7; whether TRBD1, the table's D call, matches the DNA was not checked. The CDR3 has 14 residues if both end residues are counted. CDR1 SGHAT and CDR2 FQNNGV come from the germline V gene. CDR3 region: CASSSLGGTYEQYL.

The table lists this clonotype with many counts. The chain combines TRBV6-6 with TRBJ2-7, with D possibly matching TRBD2 (6 bases). The V end lost 3 bases, the J end lost 4 bases, and 19 bases lay between the germline ends. Germline CDR1 and CDR2: MNHNY and SVGAGI (reference sequence). The CDR3 extends over 16 amino acids. CDR3 coding DNA: TGTGCCAGCAGTTATTCAACTCCGGGACTGGGTTACGAGCAGTACTTC. It is translated as CASSYSTPGLGYEQYF.

As for this clonotype: This may arise from a read error, as a much more abundant clone is one base away. V and J are TRBV14 and TRBJ2-1; unclear D gene. The CDR3 is made up of 14 amino acids. Per germline, CDR1 SGHDN and CDR2 FVKESK. The CDR3 DNA follows: TGTGCCAGCAGCCAAGCGGGCCCCTACAATGAGCAGTTATTC. Translation gives CASSQAGPYNEQLF. Variable domain in full (rest from reference TRBV14 and TRBJ2-1): EAGVTQFPSHSVIEKGQTVTLRCDPISGHDNLYWYRRVMGKEIKFLLHFVKESKQDESGMPNNRFLAERTGGTYSTLKVQPAELEDSGVYFCASSQAGPYNEQLFGPGTRLTVL.

Details on this clonotype: Relative to the germline gene, one junction end is altered; a read error may explain this. Written as DNA, the CDR3 is TGTACTTCAACCAGGCCCCTAGGGGGCTACACTTTC. Translating it yields CTSTRPLGGYTF. The chain has TRBV28 and TRBJ1-2; 7 nucleotides align to TRBD1. Germline CDR1 MDHEN, CDR2 SYDVKM. This CDR3 comprises 12 residues.

On this clonotype: This may arise from a read error, as a much more abundant clone is one base away. The chain has TRBV4-1 and TRBJ2-7, with TRBD2 matching 9 bases. Germline-derived CDR1 and CDR2 are MGHRA and YSYEKL. CDR3 length: 15 residues. In nucleotides, the CDR3 is TGCGCCAGCAGCCAGTTAGCGGGAGTGCGGTACGAGCGGTACTTC. It specifies CASSQLAGVRYERYF.

The rearrangement links TRBV5-1 to TRBJ1-1; the D is unclear. Germline CDR1 and CDR2: SGHRS and YFSETQ. V gave up 1 base and J gave up 0 bases, with 10 bases separating them. The CDR3 has 15 residues. Here the CDR3 reads CASSLNGGVNTEAFF. Written as DNA, the CDR3 is TGCGCCAGCAGCTTGAACGGCGGTGTGAACACTGAAGCTTTCTTT. The full variable domain, with the rest looked up from reference TRBV5-1 and TRBJ1-1, is KAGVTQTPRYLIKTRGQQVTLSCSPISGHRSVSWYQQTPGQGLQFLFEYFSETQRNKGNFPGRFSGRQFSNSRSEMNVSTLELGDSALYLCASSLNGGVNTEAFFGQGTRLTVV.

Of note for this clonotype: A much larger clone is a single base away; this may be a read error. The V gene is TRBV6-5, the J gene TRBJ1-1; 7 bases align to TRBD1. The ends lost 9 bases at V and 12 bases at J; junction bases unmatched: 19. The CDR3 loop spans 14 amino acids. Germline values: CDR1 MNHEY, CDR2 SVGAGI. Here the CDR3 DNA reads TGTGCCAGAAGTCCTACACGAGAGACAGGGTCGCCTTTCTTT. It yields the protein CARSPTRETGSPFF.